This is a list of T cell receptor beta chains from one sample in a study of cytomegalovirus exposure and HLA in healthy donors. Repertoires were generated with immunoSEQ multiplex PCR, while TCRdb's copy carries only in-frame clones and drops some. There are hundreds of thousands of clones in the sample; roughly 82% occur only once, and roughly 6% lies in the top ten. The sequenced material came from PBMCs. These receptors originate from a man aged 40-49 years in good health and CMV-seropositive. CDR3s include the opening cysteine and the closing phenylalanine or tryptophan. A D gene is named only where the DNA matches it firmly. Size tells how often a clone was seen (once, few, many) or the class of an expanded clone, and some rows leave it out.

V gene: TRBV9; J gene: TRBJ2-2; D gene: TRBD2; clone size: .; CDR3 protein: CASSPSGAGELFF; CDR3 DNA: TGTGCCAGCAGCCCTAGCGGAGCCGGGGAGCTGTTTTTT
V gene: TRBV7-9; J gene: TRBJ1-1; D gene: TRBD1; clone size: .; CDR3 protein: CATILTGRNTEAFF; CDR3 DNA: TGTGCCACCATCCTGACAGGGAGGAACACTGAAGCTTTCTTT
V gene: TRBV4-1; J gene: TRBJ2-5; D gene: TRBD1; clone size: .; CDR3 protein: CASSPGDRGLRETQYF; CDR3 DNA: TGCGCCAGCAGCCCCGGGGACAGGGGGCTTAGGGAGACCCAGTACTTC
V gene: TRBV2; J gene: TRBJ1-5; D gene: .; clone size: .; CDR3 protein: CASRQGGQPQHF; CDR3 DNA: TGTGCCAGCAGACAGGGTGGTCAGCCCCAGCATTTT
V gene: TRBV5-1; J gene: TRBJ1-1; D gene: TRBD1; clone size: .; CDR3 protein: CASSLGTGMNTEAFF; CDR3 DNA: TGCGCCAGCAGCTTAGGGACAGGGATGAACACTGAAGCTTTCTTT
V gene: TRBV27; J gene: TRBJ1-5; D gene: .; clone size: .; CDR3 protein: CASSLSGDYQPQHF; CDR3 DNA: TGTGCCAGCAGTTTATCCGGGGACTATCAGCCCCAGCATTTT
V gene: TRBV19; J gene: TRBJ2-5; D gene: TRBD2; clone size: .; CDR3 protein: CASSIISGSGETQYF; CDR3 DNA: TGTGCCAGTAGTATCATTAGCGGGAGTGGCGAGACCCAGTACTTC
V gene: TRBV7-9; J gene: TRBJ1-5; D gene: .; clone size: once; CDR3 protein: CASSWGDQPQHF; CDR3 DNA: TGTGCCAGCAGCTGGGGGGATCAGCCCCAGCATTTT
V gene: TRBV12-5; J gene: TRBJ2-3; D gene: .; clone size: .; CDR3 protein: CASGLVPKQGPGGSTVTQYF; CDR3 DNA: TGTGCTAGTGGTTTGGTTCCGAAACAGGGTCCGGGCGGGAGCACGGTTACGCAGTATTTT
V gene: TRBV30; J gene: TRBJ2-5; D gene: .; clone size: .; CDR3 protein: CAWCQAEETQYF; CDR3 DNA: TGTGCCTGGTGTCAGGCAGAAGAGACCCAGTACTTC
V gene: TRBV5-1; J gene: TRBJ2-1; D gene: TRBD2; clone size: .; CDR3 protein: CASSLGSGRDEQFF; CDR3 DNA: TGCGCCAGCAGCTTGGGTAGCGGGCGGGATGAGCAGTTCTTC
V gene: TRBV27; J gene: TRBJ2-5; D gene: .; clone size: .; CDR3 protein: CASRNTEETQYF; CDR3 DNA: TGTGCCAGCAGGAATACTGAAGAGACCCAGTACTTC
V gene: TRBV6-5; J gene: TRBJ2-3; D gene: .; clone size: .; CDR3 protein: CASSYSIEDTQYF; CDR3 DNA: TGTGCCAGCAGTTACTCAATAGAAGATACGCAGTATTTT
V gene: TRBV5-1; J gene: TRBJ2-1; D gene: TRBD1; clone size: .; CDR3 protein: CASTPQGTGIYNEQFF; CDR3 DNA: TGCGCCAGCACCCCCCAGGGGACAGGGATCTACAATGAGCAGTTCTTC
V gene: TRBV7-2; J gene: TRBJ2-7; D gene: TRBD2; clone size: few; CDR3 protein: CASSFGTSDSYEQYF; CDR3 DNA: TGTGCCAGCAGCTTCGGGACTAGCGACTCCTACGAGCAGTACTTC
V gene: TRBV29-1; J gene: TRBJ1-2; D gene: TRBD1; clone size: .; CDR3 protein: CSVFDRDSTGYTF; CDR3 DNA: TGCAGCGTTTTCGACAGGGACTCTACCGGCTACACCTTC
V gene: TRBV29-1; J gene: TRBJ2-5; D gene: TRBD1; clone size: .; CDR3 protein: CSVTGQGLRETQYF; CDR3 DNA: TGCAGCGTTACAGGACAGGGGTTACGAGAGACCCAGTACTTC